These 2 T cell receptor beta chains were all obtained from the same sample, sequenced in a study of shared clonotypes between healthy human individuals. Produced via immunoSEQ multiplex PCR; TCRdb's table is partial and in-frame only. The sample includes approximately 440,000 clones, roughly four fifths of them seen just once. Sample: PBMCs. These TCRs come from a woman aged 40 to 50 in good health. Some clones in this sample may be carry-over from other donors' samples.

Of note for this clone: A far larger clone is one base from this, pointing to a likely read error. The sample has other DNA sequences that encode this CDR3 too. The rearrangement links TRBV7-9 to TRBJ1-1; D unclear. This CDR3 contains 14 residues. CDR1 is SEHNR and CDR2 is FQNEAQ in the germline V gene (reference sequence). This CDR3 reads CASSLGLMGAEAFF. As DNA, the CDR3 is TGCGCCAGCAGCTTAGGTCTGATGGGAGCTGAAGCTTTCTTT.

This clone has only one observation. This chain uses TRBV7-2 with TRBJ2-7; D is tentatively TRBD1 or TRBD2 (5 bases each). Germline CDR1 SGHTA, CDR2 FQGNSA. Trimming removed 2 bases at V and 7 bases at J, with 9 bases between. The CDR3 has 12 residues. Written as DNA, the CDR3 is TGTGCCAGCAGCTTAATCGAGGGGGAGCAGTACTTC. This gives the protein CASSLIEGEQYF.